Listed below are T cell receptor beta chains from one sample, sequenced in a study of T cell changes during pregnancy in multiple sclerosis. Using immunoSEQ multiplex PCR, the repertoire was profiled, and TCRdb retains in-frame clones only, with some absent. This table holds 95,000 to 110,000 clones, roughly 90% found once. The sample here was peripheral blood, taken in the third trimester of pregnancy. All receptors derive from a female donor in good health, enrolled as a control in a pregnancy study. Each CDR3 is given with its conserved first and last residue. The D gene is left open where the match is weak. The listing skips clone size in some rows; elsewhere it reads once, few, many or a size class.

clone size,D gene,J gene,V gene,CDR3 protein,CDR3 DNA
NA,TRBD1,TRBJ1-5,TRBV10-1,CASIKRVGEGAFGQPQHF,TGCGCCAGCATAAAGAGGGTGGGAGAGGGGGCGTTTGGTCAGCCCCAGCATTTT
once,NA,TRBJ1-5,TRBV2,CASSSTVNQPQHF,TGTGCCAGCAGTAGTACGGTTAATCAGCCCCAGCATTTT
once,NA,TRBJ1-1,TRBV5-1,CASSLDGSGNTEAFF,TGCGCCAGCAGCTTGGACGGTTCGGGGAACACTGAAGCTTTCTTT
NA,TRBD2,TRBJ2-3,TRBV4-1,CASSQGLAGASSYTDTQYF,TGCGCCAGCAGCCAAGGACTAGCGGGGGCCTCCTCCTACACAGATACGCAGTATTTT
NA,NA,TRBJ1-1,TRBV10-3,CAIREQQENTEAFF,TGTGCCATCAGAGAACAGCAGGAGAACACTGAAGCTTTCTTT
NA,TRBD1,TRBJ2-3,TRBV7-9,CASSSTGVLDTQYF,TGTGCCAGCAGCTCGACAGGGGTATTAGATACGCAGTATTTT
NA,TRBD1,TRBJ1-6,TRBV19,CASSVQGEMVGSPLHF,TGTGCCAGTAGTGTACAGGGGGAAATGGTGGGGTCACCCCTCCACTTT
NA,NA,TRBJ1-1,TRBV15,CATSRGAGAFF,TGTGCCACCAGCCGGGGGGCGGGAGCTTTCTTT
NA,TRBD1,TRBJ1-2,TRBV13,CASSLGRRQGISYGYTF,TGTGCCAGCAGCTTAGGCCGGAGACAGGGGATATCCTATGGCTACACCTTC
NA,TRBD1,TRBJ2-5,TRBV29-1,CSVENRDRVQETQYF,TGCAGCGTTGAAAACCGGGACAGGGTTCAAGAGACCCAGTACTTC
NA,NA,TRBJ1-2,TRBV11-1,CASSLGRDYGYTF,TGTGCCAGCAGCTTAGGCAGGGACTATGGCTACACCTTC
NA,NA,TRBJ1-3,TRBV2,CASTGTPSSGNTIYF,TGTGCCAGCACCGGGACACCCTCCTCTGGAAACACCATATATTTT
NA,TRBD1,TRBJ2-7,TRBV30,CASHTGGSYEQYF,TGTGCCTCCCATACAGGGGGCTCCTACGAGCAGTACTTC
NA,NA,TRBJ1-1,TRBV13,CASSFSETEAFF,TGTGCCAGCAGCTTTAGTGAAACTGAAGCTTTCTTT
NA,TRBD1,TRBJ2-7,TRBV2,CASMDRGITYEQYF,TGTGCCAGCATGGACAGGGGAATAACCTACGAGCAGTACTTC
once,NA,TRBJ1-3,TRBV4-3,CASSQVRNRAVSGNTIYF,TGCGCCAGCAGCCAAGTTCGAAACAGGGCCGTCTCTGGAAACACCATATATTTT
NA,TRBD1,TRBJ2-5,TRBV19,CASSIGQGARETQYF,TGTGCCAGTAGTATAGGACAGGGGGCCAGGGAGACCCAGTACTTC
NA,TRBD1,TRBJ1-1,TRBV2,CASRATGEAFF,TGTGCCAGCAGAGCGACAGGGGAGGCTTTCTTT
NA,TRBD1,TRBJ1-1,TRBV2,CATLGGGLSTGANTEAFF,TGTGCCACCCTGGGGGGGGGCCTATCGACAGGGGCGAACACTGAAGCTTTCTTT
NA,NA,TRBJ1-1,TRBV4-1,CASSQDPPGTSMNTEAFF,TGCGCCAGCAGCCAAGATCCACCTGGGACATCCATGAACACTGAAGCTTTCTTT
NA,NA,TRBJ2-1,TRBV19,CASTFGPGGEQFF,TGTGCCAGTACCTTCGGACCCGGCGGGGAGCAGTTCTTC
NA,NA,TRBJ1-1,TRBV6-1,CASSEIHTMNTEAFF,TGTGCCAGCAGTGAGATCCACACCATGAACACTGAAGCTTTCTTT
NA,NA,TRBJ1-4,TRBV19,CASSIDQGINEKLFF,TGTGCCAGTAGTATCGATCAGGGGATTAATGAAAAACTGTTTTTT
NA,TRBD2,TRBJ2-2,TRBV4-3,CASSQELAGVGTGELFF,TGCGCCAGCAGCCAAGAACTAGCGGGTGTGGGCACCGGGGAGCTGTTTTTT
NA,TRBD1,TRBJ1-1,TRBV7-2,CASSEQGASVGTEAFF,TGTGCCAGCAGCGAGCAGGGGGCTAGTGTTGGGACTGAAGCTTTCTTT
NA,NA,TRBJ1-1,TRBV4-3,CASSRQGQANTEAFF,TGCGCCAGCAGCCGTCAGGGGCAGGCCAACACTGAAGCTTTCTTT
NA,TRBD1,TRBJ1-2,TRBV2,CARAGQGDGYTF,TGTGCCCGCGCGGGACAGGGTGATGGCTACACCTTC
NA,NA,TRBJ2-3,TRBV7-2,CASSPLGGAADTQYF,TGTGCCAGCAGCCCCCTAGGGGGGGCCGCAGATACGCAGTATTTT
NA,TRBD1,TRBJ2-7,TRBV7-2,CASSLGDRGRDF,TGTGCCAGCAGCTTAGGGGACAGGGGTAGGGACTTC
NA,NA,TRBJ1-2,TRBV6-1,CASTLGRIANYGYTF,TGTGCCAGCACCCTTGGGAGGATAGCTAACTATGGCTACACCTTC
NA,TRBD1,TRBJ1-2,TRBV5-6,CASSSGQDGYTF,TGTGCCAGCAGCTCGGGACAGGATGGCTACACCTTC
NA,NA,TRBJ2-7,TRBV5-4,CASSLDRASYEQYF,TGTGCCAGCAGCTTGGACAGGGCCTCCTACGAGCAGTACTTC
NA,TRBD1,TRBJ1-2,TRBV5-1,CASSLGTGTYGYTF,TGCGCCAGCAGCTTGGGGACAGGTACCTATGGCTACACCTTC
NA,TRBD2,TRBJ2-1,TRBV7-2,CASSLHPAGGPYNEQFF,TGTGCCAGCAGCTTACACCCAGCGGGGGGACCCTACAATGAGCAGTTCTTC
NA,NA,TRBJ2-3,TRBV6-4,CASSNGQTTDTQYF,TGTGCCAGCAGTAATGGACAGACTACAGATACGCAGTATTTT
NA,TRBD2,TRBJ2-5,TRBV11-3,CASSLASGGEKTQYF,TGTGCCAGCAGCTTGGCTAGCGGGGGGGAGAAGACCCAGTACTTC
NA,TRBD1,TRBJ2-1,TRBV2,CASSEHRGPEWEQFF,TGTGCCAGCAGTGAACACAGGGGACCCGAATGGGAGCAGTTCTTC
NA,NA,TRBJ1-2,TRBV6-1,CASSVGTYGYTF,TGTGCCAGCAGTGTGGGCACCTATGGCTACACCTTC
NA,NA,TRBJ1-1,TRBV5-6,CASSFGVTMNTEAFF,TGTGCCAGCAGCTTCGGGGTGACCATGAACACTGAAGCTTTCTTT
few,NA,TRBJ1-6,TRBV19,CASSIGSLQNSPLHF,TGTGCCAGTAGTATAGGCAGCTTACAGAATTCACCCCTCCACTTT
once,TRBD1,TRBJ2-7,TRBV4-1,CASSQDPGGISEQYF,TGCGCCAGCAGCCAAGATCCAGGGGGCATAAGCGAGCAGTACTTC
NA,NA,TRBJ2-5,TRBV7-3,CASSLGLEETQYF,TGTGCCAGCAGCTTAGGCCTAGAGGAGACCCAGTACTTC
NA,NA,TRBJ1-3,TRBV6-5,CASSYYRSGNTIYF,TGTGCCAGCAGTTACTACAGATCTGGAAACACCATATATTTT
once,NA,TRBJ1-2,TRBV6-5,CASSYDRGYGYTF,TGTGCCAGCAGTTACGACCGGGGGTATGGCTACACCTTC